Sequencing of this T cell receptor (beta chain) was carried out in a study of blood T cells in healthy people across ages. A second PCR, run for about 6 to 11 cycles, used a sample-barcoded 5' primer plus a J-beta primer mix. TCRdb itself ran the 5' RACE reads through MiXCR, one entry per CDR3 protein. The sample has around 800,000 distinct CDR3 sequences, around 25% seen once. Between the trimmed V and J ends, which lost 2 bases and 7 bases, there was a span of 13 bases. Germline values: CDR1 SGHDT, CDR2 YYEEEE. CDR3 length equals 14 residues. These data also featured in a second study, about T cells of mothers and their children. That report notes: Thymic selection molds TCR recombination products alike in related and unrelated pairs.

The receptor's source is a boy aged 5-17 years in good health. The chain combines TRBV5-6 with TRBJ1-5, with D tentatively TRBD1 (6 bases). Specimen: blood. The CDR3 protein is CASSLQGGGQPQHF. The DNA of the CDR3 is TGTGCCAGCAGCTTACAGGGAGGAGGACAGCCCCAGCATTTT.